Given below is one TCR beta chain in context. This clonotype was seen more than once but under ten times. Its antigen remains undetermined. Per-base quality was not reported, and no clone a single base away is much larger than it. Sequencing relied on an Illumina HiSeq 1500. In TCRdb, the public reads were trimmed at Q25 with fastp and aligned with MiXCR, with productive beta chains retained. Under each unique CDR3 protein, matching rows form one entry showing the most common genes and DNA. Counted in this sample were 650,000 to 900,000 distinct CDR3 sequences; 32% of them appeared once. The top ten clonotypes cover 9.5% to 15% of the sample. Via the germline V gene, CDR1 is SNHLY and CDR2 FYNNEI. From the cysteine up to the phenylalanine, the CDR3 has a length of 16 residues. The kept DNA is CDR3 alone, 48 bases in frame from the first base. The junction carries 19 bases between V and J, which are trimmed by 2 bases and 8 bases respectively.

These data are taken from a study of T cell repertoires in cytomegalovirus infection (dated 2019 in TCRdb). For the wider study: Alongside well-studied HLA-B-restricted epitopes, the peptide stimulations were aimed at recently identified HLA-C-restricted CMV epitopes, whose presentation resists viral immunomodulation. The HLA type of each donor mattered for the analysis, because public TCR beta signatures pointed to carriage of CMV infection along with the matching HLA type.

The sample's treatment or condition label is to be understood as: in vitro stimulation with specific CMV peptide epitopes to enrich CMV-specific T cells. Overall study outcomes, separate from this receptor: In the ex vivo response, HLA-C-restricted CMV-specific TCR beta clonotypes were dominant, and in two of eight donors the single most frequent clonotype came from this HLA-C-restricted group. Carriers of CMV infection plus the relevant HLA type were discriminated by the cumulative frequency of public TCR beta family members in the study cohort and in an independent approximately 360-donor cohort.

The sample here was cultured CD8+ T cells from PBMCs, taken from culture after CMV antigen stimulation. The sequence came from a human donor in good health (CMV status not recorded). Some clones in this sample may be carry-over from other donors' samples. This sequence uses TRBV2 and TRBJ2-4; TRBD1 is a weak D gene call, 6 bases matching. The DNA sequence is TGTGCCAGCAGTGAATCGGACAGTCCGTTCATCGACATTCAGTACTTC. Its protein is CASSESDSPFIDIQYF.